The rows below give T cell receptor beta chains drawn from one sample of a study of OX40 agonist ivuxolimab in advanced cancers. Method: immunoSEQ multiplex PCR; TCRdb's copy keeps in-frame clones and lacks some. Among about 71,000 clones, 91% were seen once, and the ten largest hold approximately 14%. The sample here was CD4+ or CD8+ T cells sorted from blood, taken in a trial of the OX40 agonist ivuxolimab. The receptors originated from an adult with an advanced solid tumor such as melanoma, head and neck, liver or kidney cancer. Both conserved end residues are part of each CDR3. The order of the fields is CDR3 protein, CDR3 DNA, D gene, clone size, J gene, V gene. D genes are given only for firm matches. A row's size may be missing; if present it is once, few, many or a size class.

cdr3_aa: CASSLGGGSYEQYF; cdr3_nt: TGTGCCAGCAGCCTTGGGGGCGGATCCTACGAGCAGTACTTC; d_call: -; clone_size: -; j_call: TRBJ2-7; v_call: TRBV7-3
cdr3_aa: CASSLAFWQGASTDTQYF; cdr3_nt: TGTGCCAGCAGCTTAGCTTTTTGGCAGGGGGCTAGCACAGATACGCAGTATTTT; d_call: TRBD1; clone_size: -; j_call: TRBJ2-3; v_call: TRBV11-2
cdr3_aa: CASSDGLTSTDTQYF; cdr3_nt: TGTGCTAGCAGCGACGGCCTTACTAGCACAGATACGCAGTATTTT; d_call: -; clone_size: -; j_call: TRBJ2-3; v_call: TRBV7-7
cdr3_aa: CASSQPTGTREKLFF; cdr3_nt: TGTGCCAGCAGCCAGCCGACAGGGACAAGGGAAAAACTGTTTTTT; d_call: TRBD1; clone_size: -; j_call: TRBJ1-4; v_call: TRBV7-9
cdr3_aa: CASSLTEFVSGGELFF; cdr3_nt: TGTGCCAGCAGCTTAACGGAGTTCGTATCCGGTGGGGAGCTGTTTTTT; d_call: -; clone_size: -; j_call: TRBJ2-2; v_call: TRBV5-4
cdr3_aa: CASSLSGQGEQYF; cdr3_nt: TGTGCCAGCAGCTTATCCGGACAGGGCGAGCAGTACTTC; d_call: TRBD1; clone_size: -; j_call: TRBJ2-7; v_call: TRBV7-6
cdr3_aa: CASSLSVAGGNEQFF; cdr3_nt: TGTGCCAGCAGTTTATCGGTAGCGGGAGGTAATGAGCAGTTCTTC; d_call: TRBD2; clone_size: -; j_call: TRBJ2-1; v_call: TRBV27
cdr3_aa: CAWSVLSNEQFF; cdr3_nt: TGTGCCTGGAGTGTACTTAGCAATGAGCAGTTCTTC; d_call: -; clone_size: -; j_call: TRBJ2-1; v_call: TRBV30
cdr3_aa: CASSLWGLSGANVLTF; cdr3_nt: TGTGCCAGCAGCTTGTGGGGCCTCTCTGGGGCCAACGTCCTGACTTTC; d_call: -; clone_size: few; j_call: TRBJ2-6; v_call: TRBV5-4
cdr3_aa: CASSLSRSGSPYNEQFF; cdr3_nt: TGTGCCAGCAGCTTATCCCGTAGCGGGAGCCCCTACAATGAGCAGTTCTTC; d_call: TRBD2; clone_size: -; j_call: TRBJ2-1; v_call: TRBV11-2
cdr3_aa: CASRPGQGDSPLHF; cdr3_nt: TGTGCCAGCAGGCCCGGACAGGGAGACTCACCCCTCCACTTT; d_call: TRBD1; clone_size: -; j_call: TRBJ1-6; v_call: TRBV27
cdr3_aa: CASSDSVGGYEQYF; cdr3_nt: TGTGCCAGCAGTGATTCAGTTGGCGGCTACGAGCAGTACTTC; d_call: -; clone_size: -; j_call: TRBJ2-7; v_call: TRBV6-1
cdr3_aa: CASSRTGNEQFF; cdr3_nt: TGTGCCAGCAGTCGGACAGGCAATGAGCAGTTCTTC; d_call: TRBD1; clone_size: -; j_call: TRBJ2-1; v_call: TRBV11-2
cdr3_aa: CASSPPGQGWNEQFF; cdr3_nt: TGTGCCAGCAGCCCCCCGGGACAGGGGTGGAATGAGCAGTTCTTC; d_call: TRBD1; clone_size: -; j_call: TRBJ2-1; v_call: TRBV7-3
cdr3_aa: CASSEGQMNTEAFF; cdr3_nt: TGTGCCAGCAGTGAAGGACAGATGAACACTGAAGCTTTCTTT; d_call: -; clone_size: once; j_call: TRBJ1-1; v_call: TRBV6-1
cdr3_aa: CASSQDTARQPQHF; cdr3_nt: TGCGCCAGCAGCCAAGATACGGCGAGGCAGCCCCAGCATTTT; d_call: -; clone_size: -; j_call: TRBJ1-5; v_call: TRBV4-3
cdr3_aa: CASSLQGSYNSPLHF; cdr3_nt: TGTGCCAGCAGTTTACAGGGGTCCTATAATTCACCCCTCCACTTT; d_call: -; clone_size: -; j_call: TRBJ1-6; v_call: TRBV27
cdr3_aa: CASSLWAGVFGNTIYF; cdr3_nt: TGTGCCAGCAGTTTATGGGCAGGGGTGTTTGGAAACACCATATATTTT; d_call: -; clone_size: -; j_call: TRBJ1-3; v_call: TRBV28
cdr3_aa: CASSLARETYF; cdr3_nt: TGTGCCAGCAGCTTAGCAAGGGAAACGTACTTC; d_call: -; clone_size: -; j_call: TRBJ2-5; v_call: TRBV11-3
cdr3_aa: CSVRMNTEAFF; cdr3_nt: TGCAGCGTTCGGATGAACACTGAAGCTTTCTTT; d_call: -; clone_size: once; j_call: TRBJ1-1; v_call: TRBV29-1
cdr3_aa: CASSGTGTSGINEQFF; cdr3_nt: TGTGCCAGCAGCGGGACCGGGACTAGCGGGATAAATGAGCAGTTCTTC; d_call: TRBD2; clone_size: -; j_call: TRBJ2-1; v_call: TRBV9
cdr3_aa: CASSLEVQGLYEKLFF; cdr3_nt: TGTGCCAGCAGCTTAGAGGTACAGGGGCTTTACGAAAAACTGTTTTTT; d_call: TRBD1; clone_size: -; j_call: TRBJ1-4; v_call: TRBV7-8
cdr3_aa: CAISGGTGRSYGYTF; cdr3_nt: TGTGCCATCAGTGGGGGAACAGGAAGGTCCTATGGCTACACCTTC; d_call: -; clone_size: once; j_call: TRBJ1-2; v_call: TRBV10-3
cdr3_aa: CASSPSHYHEQFF; cdr3_nt: TGTGCCAGCAGCCCTAGCCACTACCATGAGCAGTTCTTC; d_call: -; clone_size: once; j_call: TRBJ2-1; v_call: TRBV9
cdr3_aa: CASSYREGSSYEQYF; cdr3_nt: TGCGCCAGCTCCTATCGGGAGGGGTCCTCCTACGAGCAGTACTTC; d_call: TRBD2; clone_size: -; j_call: TRBJ2-7; v_call: TRBV4-1